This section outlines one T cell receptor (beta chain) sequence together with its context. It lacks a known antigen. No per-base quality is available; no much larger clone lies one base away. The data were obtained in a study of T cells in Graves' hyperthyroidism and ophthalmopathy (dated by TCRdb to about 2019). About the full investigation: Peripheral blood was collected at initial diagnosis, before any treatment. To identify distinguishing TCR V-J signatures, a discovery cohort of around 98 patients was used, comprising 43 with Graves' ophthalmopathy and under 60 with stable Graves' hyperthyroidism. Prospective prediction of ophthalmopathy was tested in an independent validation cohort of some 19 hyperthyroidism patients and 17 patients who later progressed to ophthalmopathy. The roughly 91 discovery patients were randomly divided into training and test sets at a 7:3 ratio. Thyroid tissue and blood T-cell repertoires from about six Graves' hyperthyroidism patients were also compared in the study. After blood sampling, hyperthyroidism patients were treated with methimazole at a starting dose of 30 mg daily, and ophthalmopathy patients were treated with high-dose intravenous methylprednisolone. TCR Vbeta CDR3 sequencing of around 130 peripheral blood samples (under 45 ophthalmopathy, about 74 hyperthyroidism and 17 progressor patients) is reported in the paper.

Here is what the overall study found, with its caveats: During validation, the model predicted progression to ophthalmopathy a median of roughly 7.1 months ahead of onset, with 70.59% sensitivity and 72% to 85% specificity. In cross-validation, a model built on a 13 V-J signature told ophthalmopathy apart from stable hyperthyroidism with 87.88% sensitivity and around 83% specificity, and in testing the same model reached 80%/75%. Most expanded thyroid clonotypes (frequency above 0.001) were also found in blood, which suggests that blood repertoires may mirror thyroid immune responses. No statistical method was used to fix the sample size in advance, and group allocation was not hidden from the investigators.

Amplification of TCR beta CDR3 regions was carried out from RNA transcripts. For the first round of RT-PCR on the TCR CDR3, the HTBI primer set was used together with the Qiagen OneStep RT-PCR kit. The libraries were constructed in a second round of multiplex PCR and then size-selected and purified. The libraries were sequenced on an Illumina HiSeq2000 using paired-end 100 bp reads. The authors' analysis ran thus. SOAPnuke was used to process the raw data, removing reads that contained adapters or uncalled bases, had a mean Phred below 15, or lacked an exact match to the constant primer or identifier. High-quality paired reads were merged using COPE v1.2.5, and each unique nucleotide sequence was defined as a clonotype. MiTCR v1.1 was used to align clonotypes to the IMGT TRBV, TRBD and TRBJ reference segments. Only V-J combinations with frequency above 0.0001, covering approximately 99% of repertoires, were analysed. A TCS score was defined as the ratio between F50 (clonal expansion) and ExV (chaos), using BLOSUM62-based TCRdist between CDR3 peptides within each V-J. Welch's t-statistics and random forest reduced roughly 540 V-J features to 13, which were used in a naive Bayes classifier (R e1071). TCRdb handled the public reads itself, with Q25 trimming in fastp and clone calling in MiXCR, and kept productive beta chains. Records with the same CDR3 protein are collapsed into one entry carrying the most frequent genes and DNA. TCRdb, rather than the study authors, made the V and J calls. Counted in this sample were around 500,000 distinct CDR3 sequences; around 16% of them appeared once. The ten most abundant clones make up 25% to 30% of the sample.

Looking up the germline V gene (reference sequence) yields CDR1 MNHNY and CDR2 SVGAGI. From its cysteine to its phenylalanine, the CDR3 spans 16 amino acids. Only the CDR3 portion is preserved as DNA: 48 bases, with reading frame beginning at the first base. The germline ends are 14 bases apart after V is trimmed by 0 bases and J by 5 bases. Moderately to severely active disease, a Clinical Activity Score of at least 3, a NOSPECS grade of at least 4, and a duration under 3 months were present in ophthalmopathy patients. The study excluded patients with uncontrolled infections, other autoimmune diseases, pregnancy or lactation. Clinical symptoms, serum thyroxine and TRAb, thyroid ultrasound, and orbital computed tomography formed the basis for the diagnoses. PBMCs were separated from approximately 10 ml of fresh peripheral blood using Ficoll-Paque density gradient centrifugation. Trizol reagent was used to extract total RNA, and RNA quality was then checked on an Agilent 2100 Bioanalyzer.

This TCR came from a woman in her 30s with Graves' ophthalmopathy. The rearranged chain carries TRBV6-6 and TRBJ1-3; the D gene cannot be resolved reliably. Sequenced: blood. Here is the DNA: TGTGCCAGCAGTTACTCGATCAAAGCTACAAGAAACACCATATATTTT. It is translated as CASSYSIKATRNTIYF.